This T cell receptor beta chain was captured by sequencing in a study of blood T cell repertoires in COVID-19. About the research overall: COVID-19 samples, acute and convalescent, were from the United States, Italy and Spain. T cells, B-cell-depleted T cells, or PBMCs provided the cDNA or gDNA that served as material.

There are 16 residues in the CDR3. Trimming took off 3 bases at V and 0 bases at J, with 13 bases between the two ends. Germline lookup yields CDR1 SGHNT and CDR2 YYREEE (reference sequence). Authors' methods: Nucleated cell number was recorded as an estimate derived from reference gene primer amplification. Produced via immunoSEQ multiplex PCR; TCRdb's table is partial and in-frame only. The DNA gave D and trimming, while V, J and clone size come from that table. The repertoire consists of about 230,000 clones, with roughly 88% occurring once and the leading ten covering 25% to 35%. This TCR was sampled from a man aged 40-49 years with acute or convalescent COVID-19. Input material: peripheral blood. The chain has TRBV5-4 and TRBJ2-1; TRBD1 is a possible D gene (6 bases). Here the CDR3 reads CASSSPGQNSYNEQFF. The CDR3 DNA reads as TGTGCCAGCAGCTCGCCGGGACAAAACTCCTACAATGAGCAGTTCTTC.